This passage covers 18 T cell receptor beta chains from one sample sequenced in a study of cytomegalovirus exposure and HLA in healthy donors. Primers for the PCR totalled 60 Vbeta and 13 Jbeta. Method: immunoSEQ multiplex PCR; TCRdb's copy keeps in-frame clones and lacks some. This repertoire shows 150,000 to 200,000 clones, about 71% found once; its top ten account for 2.5% to 3%. The sequencing input was PBMCs. Source of these receptors: a woman aged 40 to 55 in good health and CMV-seropositive.

The chain employs TRBV9 and TRBJ2-3; the match to TRBD2 covers 11 bases. This CDR3 contains 16 residues. J was trimmed by 3 bases and V by 2 bases; bases with no gene match: 5. Looked up from germline, CDR1 is SGDLS and CDR2 is YYNGEE. Here the CDR3 DNA reads TGTGCCAGCAGCGTCTCAGGGACTAGCGGTACAGATACGCAGTATTTT. It translates to CASSVSGTSGTDTQYF.

The sample holds a few counts of this clone. The rearrangement joins TRBV4-3 to TRBJ1-2; TRBD1 matches at 10 bases. This CDR3 region has 15 residues. The germline CDR1 and CDR2 sequences are LGHNA and YSLEER. After removal of 3 bases from V and 7 bases from J, the junction contained 8 bases not matched to a gene. The CDR3 is CASSQFDRGRGGYTF. The CDR3 DNA is TGCGCCAGCAGCCAGTTTGACAGGGGGCGCGGTGGCTACACCTTC.

This clone was detected only a few times. The chain has TRBV6-1 and TRBJ1-2; tentative D call: TRBD1 (5 bases). Germline CDR1 is MNHNS and CDR2 is SASEGT. The V end was cut by 3 bases, the J end by 5 bases, with 13 bases between. This CDR3 has 14 amino acids. The DNA of the CDR3 is TGTGCCAGCAGTGAGGGGGGACGGCAGTATGGCTACACCTTC. It translates to CASSEGGRQYGYTF.

Concerning this clone: Other DNA sequences in this specimen translate into the identical CDR3. The chain recombines TRBV5-1 with TRBJ1-1; perhaps TRBD1 as D (6 bases). The CDR3 sequence is 14 residues long. Trimming removed 0 bases from V and 2 bases from J, with 8 bases in between. Germline assignment: CDR1 SGHRS and CDR2 YFSETQ. The CDR3 reads CASSLGGRNTEAFF. The CDR3 DNA sequence: TGCGCCAGCAGCTTGGGGGGGCGAAACACTGAAGCTTTCTTT.

This chain links TRBV5-1 with TRBJ1-5; 11 bases map to TRBD1. The CDR3 covers 15 residues. Trimming cost V 3 bases and J 3 bases; bases outside gene matches: 2. Germline CDR1 reads SGHRS; CDR2 reads YFSETQ. The CDR3 loop is CASSWTGGPNQPQHF. In DNA form, the CDR3 reads TGCGCCAGCAGCTGGACAGGGGGCCCCAATCAGCCCCAGCATTTT.

This sequence joins TRBV27 and TRBJ1-1, with unresolved D. Germline assignment: CDR1 MNHEY and CDR2 SMNVEV (reference sequence). The V end lost 4 bases, the J end lost 5 bases, and 17 bases lay between the germline ends. This CDR3 is built from 15 residues. CDR3 in DNA: TGTGCCAGCAGTTATAGCGAGCCCGGATGGACTGAAGCTTTCTTT. This codes for CASSYSEPGWTEAFF.

This chain links TRBV11-2 with TRBJ2-1, with TRBD2 matching 10 bases. The V and J ends lost 5 bases and 10 bases, in that order; junction bases with no gene match: 5. The V gene's germline CDR1 is SGHAT and CDR2 FQNNGV. This CDR3 region has 13 residues. The CDR3 region is CASSLGGLAEQFF. For the CDR3, the DNA is TGTGCCAGCAGCCTCGGGGGACTAGCGGAGCAGTTCTTC.

V and J are TRBV19 and TRBJ1-1; D unresolved. Germline loops: CDR1 LNHDA, CDR2 SQIVND (reference sequence). There are 14 residues in the CDR3. The germline V and J ends were trimmed by 7 bases and 2 bases, with 14 bases remaining between them. The CDR3 DNA sequence: TGTGCCAGTATCTCTCGGGTCGGAAACACTGAAGCTTTCTTT. Translating it yields CASISRVGNTEAFF.

CDR3 protein: CASSLGGASGSEEQYF. The CDR3 nucleotides read TGCGCCAGCAGCTTGGGGGGTGCTAGCGGGAGTGAAGAGCAGTACTTC. The chain carries TRBV5-1 and TRBJ2-7, with 10 nucleotides matching TRBD2. Germline CDR1 and CDR2: SGHRS and YFSETQ. The CDR3 extends over 16 amino acids. V shed 0 bases and J 7 bases; nucleotides not matched to a gene: 10.

The chain carries TRBV18 and TRBJ1-5; D is undetermined. The CDR3 extends over 16 amino acids. V was pared by 3 bases and J by 2 bases, with 14 bases between. The germline gives CDR1 KGHSH, CDR2 LQKENI. The DNA for the CDR3 is TGTGCCAGCTCACCGTTCCTTGAGGCGGGCAATCAGCCCCAGCATTTT. Amino acid sequence: CASSPFLEAGNQPQHF.

The V gene is TRBV7-9, the J gene TRBJ2-7; 10 positions agree with TRBD2. This CDR3 region has 15 residues. CDR1 is SEHNR, CDR2 FQNEAQ, per germline (reference sequence). V gave up 5 bases and J gave up 6 bases; unmatched junction bases: 10. CDR3 region: CASSPHSGGLTEQYF. The CDR3 DNA reads as TGTGCCAGCAGCCCCCATAGCGGGGGGCTAACCGAGCAGTACTTC. The full variable domain, its missing parts supplied by reference TRBV7-9 and TRBJ2-7, is DTGVSQNPRHKITKRGQNVTFRCDPISEHNRLYWYRQTLGQGPEFLTYFQNEAQLEKSRLLSDRFSAERPKGSFSTLEIQRTEQGDSAMYLCASSPHSGGLTEQYFGPGTRLTVT.

The chain has TRBV28 and TRBJ2-1; 16 bases agree with TRBD2. Germline assignment: CDR1 MDHEN and CDR2 SYDVKM. V dropped 6 bases and J dropped 9; count of bases not matched to a gene: 11. The CDR3 totals 17 residues. The CDR3 loop is CASRGGGTSGRAGEQFF. The CDR3 DNA follows: TGTGCCAGCAGGGGGGGTGGGACTAGCGGGAGGGCCGGTGAGCAGTTCTTC.

The chain employs TRBV5-1 and TRBJ1-2; TRBD1 is a possible D gene (5 bases). Trimming removed 4 bases at V and 8 bases at J, with 30 bases between. Germline assignment: CDR1 SGHRS and CDR2 YFSETQ. The CDR3 is 18 amino acids. CDR3 nucleotide sequence: TGCGCCAGCAGCGGAGAACCGACAGAACCTACAGCGGCGGGAGGCTACACCTTC. Its translation is CASSGEPTEPTAAGGYTF.

V and J are TRBV7-2 and TRBJ2-3, with TRBD2 identical over 10 bases. Germline CDR1 is SGHTA and CDR2 is FQGNSA. CDR3 length: 14 amino acids. The trim removed 7 bases at V and 4 bases at J, leaving 5 bases unmatched. DNA for the CDR3: TGTGCCAGCACCACTAGCGGGGCGGCAGATACGCAGTATTTT. Its translation is CASTTSGAADTQYF. Based on the CDR3 plus reference TRBV7-2 and TRBJ2-3, the full variable domain is GAGVSQSPSNKVTEKGKDVELRCDPISGHTALYWYRQSLGQGLEFLIYFQGNSAPDKSGLPSDRFSAERTGGSVSTLTIQRTQQEDSAVYLCASTTSGAADTQYFGPGTRLTVL.

This clone has only a few counts. CDR3 residues: CASSESTNHQGRRRGTQYF. CDR3 DNA sequence: TGTGCCAGCAGTGAATCCACAAATCACCAGGGAAGAAGAAGAGGGACCCAGTACTTC. V and J are TRBV6-1 and TRBJ2-5, with a weak D call TRBD1 (5 bases). The CDR3 is made up of 19 amino acids. V was trimmed by 2 bases and J by 7 bases, leaving 29 bases between them. Germline V gene data show CDR1 as MNHNS and CDR2 as SASEGT.

The chain links TRBV2 to TRBJ1-1; possibly TRBD1 for D (6 bases). Trimming pared 4 bases from V and 4 bases from J, leaving 7 bases between. In germline, CDR1 is SNHLY, CDR2 FYNNEI. This CDR3 has 12 amino acids. The CDR3 bases are TGTGCCAGCAGTGTACAGGGCACTGAAGCTTTCTTT. As protein: CASSVQGTEAFF. Full variable domain (remainder filled in from reference TRBV2 and TRBJ1-1): EPEVTQTPSHQVTQMGQEVILRCVPISNHLYFYWYRQILGQKVEFLVSFYNNEISEKSEIFDDQFSVERPDGSNFTLKIRSTKLEDSAMYFCASSVQGTEAFFGQGTRLTVV.

V gene TRBV4-3 combines with J gene TRBJ2-7; weak D call: TRBD2 (7 bases). Trimming stripped 0 bases from V and 4 bases from J, with 16 bases between. There are 16 residues in the CDR3. Germline assignment: CDR1 LGHNA and CDR2 YSLEER. The CDR3 loop reads CASSQDVGGGGYEQYF. CDR3 nucleotide sequence: TGCGCCAGCAGCCAAGACGTGGGCGGGGGCGGGTACGAGCAGTACTTC.

V is TRBV10-3 and J is TRBJ2-3, with 8 bases that match TRBD1. Trimming removed 8 bases from V and 3 bases from J; junction bases left unmatched: 4. Germline V lookup: CDR1 ENHRY, CDR2 SYGVKD. The CDR3 consists of 13 residues. The CDR3 protein is CAISRGRTDTQYF. In DNA, the CDR3 is TGTGCCATCTCCAGGGGGCGTACAGATACGCAGTATTTT.